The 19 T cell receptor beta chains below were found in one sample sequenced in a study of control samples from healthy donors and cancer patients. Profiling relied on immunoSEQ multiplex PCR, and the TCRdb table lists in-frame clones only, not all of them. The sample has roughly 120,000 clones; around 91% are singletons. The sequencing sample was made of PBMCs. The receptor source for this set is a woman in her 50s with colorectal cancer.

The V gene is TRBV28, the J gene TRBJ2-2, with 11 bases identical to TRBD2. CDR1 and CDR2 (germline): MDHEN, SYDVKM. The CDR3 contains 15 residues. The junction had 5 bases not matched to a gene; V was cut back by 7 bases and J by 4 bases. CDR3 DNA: TGTGCCAGCAAAGGTAGCGGGAGGGCCACCGGGGAGCTGTTTTTT. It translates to CASKGSGRATGELFF.

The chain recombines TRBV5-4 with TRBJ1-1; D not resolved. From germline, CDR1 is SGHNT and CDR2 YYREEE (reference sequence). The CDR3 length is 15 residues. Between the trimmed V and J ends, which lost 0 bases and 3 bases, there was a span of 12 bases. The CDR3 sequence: CASSLDTTRYTEAFF. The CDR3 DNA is TGTGCCAGCAGCTTGGATACCACCCGATACACTGAAGCTTTCTTT.

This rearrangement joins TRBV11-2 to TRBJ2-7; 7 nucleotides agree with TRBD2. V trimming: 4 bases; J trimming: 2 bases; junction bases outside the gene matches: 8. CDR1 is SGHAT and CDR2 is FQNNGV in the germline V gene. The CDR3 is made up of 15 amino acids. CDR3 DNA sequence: TGTGCCAGCAGCTCGACAGCGGGAAGTACCTACGAGCAGTACTTC. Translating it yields CASSSTAGSTYEQYF.

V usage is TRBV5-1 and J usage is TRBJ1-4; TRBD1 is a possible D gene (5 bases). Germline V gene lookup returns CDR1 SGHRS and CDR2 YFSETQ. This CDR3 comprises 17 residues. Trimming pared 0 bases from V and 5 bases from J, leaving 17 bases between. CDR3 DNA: TGCGCCAGCAGCTTGGACGGACACGGGGTTGGAAATGAAAAACTGTTTTTT. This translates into CASSLDGHGVGNEKLFF.

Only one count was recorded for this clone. CDR3 residues: CAWRLTGGELFF. CDR3 in DNA: TGTGCCTGGAGATTAACAGGGGGCGAGCTGTTTTTT. The rearrangement joins TRBV30 to TRBJ2-2; 9 bases align to TRBD1. With V trimmed by 3 bases and J by 11 bases, 4 bases remained unmatched. The V gene's germline CDR1 is GTSNPN and CDR2 SVGIG (reference sequence). The CDR3 has 12 residues.

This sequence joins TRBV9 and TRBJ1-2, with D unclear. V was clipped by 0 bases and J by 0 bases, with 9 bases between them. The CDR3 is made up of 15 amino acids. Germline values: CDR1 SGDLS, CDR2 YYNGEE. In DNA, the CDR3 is TGTGCCAGCAGCGTAGATGGGAAATCTAACTATGGCTACACCTTC. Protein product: CASSVDGKSNYGYTF.

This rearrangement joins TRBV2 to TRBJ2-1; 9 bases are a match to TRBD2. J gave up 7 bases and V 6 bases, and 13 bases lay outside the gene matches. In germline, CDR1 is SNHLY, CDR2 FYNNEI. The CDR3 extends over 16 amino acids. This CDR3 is CASRGGRALGGNEQFF. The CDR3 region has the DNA TGTGCCAGCAGGGGCGGGAGGGCCCTCGGTGGTAATGAGCAGTTCTTC.

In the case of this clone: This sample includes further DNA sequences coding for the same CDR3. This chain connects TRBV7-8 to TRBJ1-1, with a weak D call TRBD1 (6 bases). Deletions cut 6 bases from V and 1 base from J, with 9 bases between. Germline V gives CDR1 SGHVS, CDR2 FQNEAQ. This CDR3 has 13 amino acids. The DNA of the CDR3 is TGTGCCAGCAGTCTGGACAGGAACACTGAAGCTTTCTTT. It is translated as CASSLDRNTEAFF.

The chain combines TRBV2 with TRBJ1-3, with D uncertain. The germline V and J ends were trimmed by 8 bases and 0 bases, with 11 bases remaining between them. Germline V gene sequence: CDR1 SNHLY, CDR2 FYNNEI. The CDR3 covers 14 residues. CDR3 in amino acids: CASAAAHSGNTIYF. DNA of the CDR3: TGTGCCAGCGCGGCAGCCCACTCTGGAAACACCATATATTTT.

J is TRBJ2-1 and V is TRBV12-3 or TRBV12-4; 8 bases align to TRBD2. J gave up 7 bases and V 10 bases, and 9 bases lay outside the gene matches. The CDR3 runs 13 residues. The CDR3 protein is CATRTSRSNEQFF. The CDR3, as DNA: TGTGCCACCCGGACTAGCAGGTCGAATGAGCAGTTCTTC.

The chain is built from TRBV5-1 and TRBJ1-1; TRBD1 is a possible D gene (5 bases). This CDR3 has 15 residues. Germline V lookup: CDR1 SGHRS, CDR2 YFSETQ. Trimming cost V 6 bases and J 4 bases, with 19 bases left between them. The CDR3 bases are TGCGCCAGCACCTTAAGGCAGGGCGGGCCCACTGAAGCTTTCTTT. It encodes CASTLRQGGPTEAFF.

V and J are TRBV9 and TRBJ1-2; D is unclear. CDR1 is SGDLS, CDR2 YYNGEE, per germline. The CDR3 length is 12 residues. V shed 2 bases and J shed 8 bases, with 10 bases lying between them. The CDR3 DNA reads TGTGCCAGCAGCGTGACGGGGTGGGGCTACACCTTC. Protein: CASSVTGWGYTF.

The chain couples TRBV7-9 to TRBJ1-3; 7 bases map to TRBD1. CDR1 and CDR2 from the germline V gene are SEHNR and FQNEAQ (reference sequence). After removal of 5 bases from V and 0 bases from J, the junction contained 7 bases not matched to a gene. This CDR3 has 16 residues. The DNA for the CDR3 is TGTGCCAGCAGCCAAACCTGGACAGGCTCTGGAAACACCATATATTTT. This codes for CASSQTWTGSGNTIYF.

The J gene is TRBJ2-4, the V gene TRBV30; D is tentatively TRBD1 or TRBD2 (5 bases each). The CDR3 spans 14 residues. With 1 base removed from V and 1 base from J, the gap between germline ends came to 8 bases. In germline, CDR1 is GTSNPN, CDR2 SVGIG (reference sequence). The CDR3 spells CAWSAGTAKNIQYF. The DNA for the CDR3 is TGTGCCTGGAGTGCAGGGACCGCCAAAAACATTCAGTACTTC.

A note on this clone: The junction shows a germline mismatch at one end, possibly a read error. For the CDR3, the DNA is TGCGCCAGCAGCTTGGCTACTAGCGGGAGAAGTGAGATCTTC. Its translation is CASSLATSGRSEIF. The chain uses TRBV5-1 and TRBJ2-7, with 11 positions matching TRBD2. Germline V gene lookup returns CDR1 SGHRS and CDR2 YFSETQ. The CDR3 has 14 amino acids.

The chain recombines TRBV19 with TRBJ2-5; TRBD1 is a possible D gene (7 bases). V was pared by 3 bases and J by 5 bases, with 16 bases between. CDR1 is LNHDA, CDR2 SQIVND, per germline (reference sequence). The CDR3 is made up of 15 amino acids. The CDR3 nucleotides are TGTGCCAGTAGTATTGGGACCGCAGGGGGGGAGACCCAGTACTTC. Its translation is CASSIGTAGGETQYF.

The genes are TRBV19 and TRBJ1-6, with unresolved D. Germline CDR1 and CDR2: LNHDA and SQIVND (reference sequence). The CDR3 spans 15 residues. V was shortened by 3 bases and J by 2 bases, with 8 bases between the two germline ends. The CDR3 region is CASSIREPYNSPLHF. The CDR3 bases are TGTGCCAGTAGTATCCGGGAGCCCTATAATTCACCCCTCCACTTT.

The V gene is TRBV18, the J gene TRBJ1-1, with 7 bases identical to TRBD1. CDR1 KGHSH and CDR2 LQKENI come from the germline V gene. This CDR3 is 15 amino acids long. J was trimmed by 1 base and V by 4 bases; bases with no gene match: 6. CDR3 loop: CASSQRQGENTEAFF. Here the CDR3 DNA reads TGTGCCAGCTCACAACGACAGGGCGAGAACACTGAAGCTTTCTTT.

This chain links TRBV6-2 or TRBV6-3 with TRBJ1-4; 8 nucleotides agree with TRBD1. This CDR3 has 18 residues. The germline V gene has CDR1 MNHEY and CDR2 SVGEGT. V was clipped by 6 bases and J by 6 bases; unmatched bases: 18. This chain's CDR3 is CASSPRPRTGNEDEKLFF. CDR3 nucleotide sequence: TGTGCCAGCAGCCCTAGGCCCCGGACAGGGAATGAAGATGAAAAACTGTTTTTT.